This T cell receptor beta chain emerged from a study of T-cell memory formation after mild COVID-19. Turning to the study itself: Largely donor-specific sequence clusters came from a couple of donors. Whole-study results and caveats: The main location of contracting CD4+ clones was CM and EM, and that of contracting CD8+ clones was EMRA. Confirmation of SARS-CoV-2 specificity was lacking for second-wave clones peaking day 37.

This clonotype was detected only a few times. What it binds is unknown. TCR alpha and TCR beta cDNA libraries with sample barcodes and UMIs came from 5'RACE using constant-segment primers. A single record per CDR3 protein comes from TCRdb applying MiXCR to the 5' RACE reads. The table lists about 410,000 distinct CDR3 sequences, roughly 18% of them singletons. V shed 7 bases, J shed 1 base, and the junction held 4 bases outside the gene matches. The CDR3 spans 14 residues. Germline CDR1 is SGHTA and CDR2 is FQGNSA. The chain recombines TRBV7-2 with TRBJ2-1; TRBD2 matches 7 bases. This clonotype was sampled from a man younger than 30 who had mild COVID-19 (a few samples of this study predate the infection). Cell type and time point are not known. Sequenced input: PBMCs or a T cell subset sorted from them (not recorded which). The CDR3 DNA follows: TGTGCCAGCAAAAACGGGGGGTCCTACAATGAGCAGTTCTTC. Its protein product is CASKNGGSYNEQFF.